This T cell receptor beta chain was recovered during a study of neoadjuvant anti-PD-1 for oral cavity cancer. For the study at large: Nivolumab at 3 mg/kg was mostly given biweekly, three to four doses, pre-surgery. Non-progressing patients received a fourth nivolumab dose near day 43, then surgery on days 50-56.

Here immunoSEQ multiplex PCR was the method, and the copy in TCRdb shows in-frame clones only, minus some. The profile shows under 2,500 clones, roughly 60% of them singletons. The CDR3 contains 15 residues. Per the germline V gene, CDR1 is LNHDA and CDR2 is SQIVND (reference sequence). Trimming pared 5 bases from V and 5 bases from J, leaving 18 bases between. As to time point: after neoadjuvant nivolumab, at surgical resection. The genes are TRBV19 and TRBJ1-2; a possible D gene is TRBD1 (6 bases). The material was tumor tissue, obtained after nivolumab (anti-PD-1) treatment. The source of this sequence is a person aged 35-79 years with oral cavity squamous cell carcinoma. The CDR3 DNA reads as TGTGCCAGTAGTTATAACAAGAGGGGGAAATATGGCTACACCTTC. Encoded protein: CASSYNKRGKYGYTF.